The next 10 T cell receptor beta chains were all read from a single sample in a study of blood T cell repertoires in COVID-19. Produced via immunoSEQ multiplex PCR; TCRdb's table is partial and in-frame only. Of about 260,000 clones in the sample, 85% to 90% were seen once. Sequenced material: peripheral blood. These TCRs come from a woman in her thirties or forties with acute or convalescent COVID-19.

Concerning this clone: As the CDR3 is not closed by the conserved phenylalanine or tryptophan, this likely results from a read error. The DNA is omitted, as the CDR3 cannot be located on it reliably, and the CDR3 follows TCRdb's listing. V usage is TRBV2 and J usage is TRBJ2-7; the DNA was not used to check the table's D call, TRBD1. Germline V gene sequence: CDR1 SNHLY, CDR2 FYNNEI. The CDR3 has 11 amino acids, counting both end residues. The CDR3 reads CASSEAGQTII.

The V gene is TRBV19, the J gene TRBJ1-2, with D possibly matching TRBD1 (5 bases). V was shortened by 10 bases and J by 4 bases, with 10 bases between the two germline ends. This CDR3 is built from 11 residues. The germline V gene has CDR1 LNHDA and CDR2 SQIVND (reference sequence). DNA of the CDR3: TGTGCCACGCAGGGCCGCTATGGCTACACCTTC. Protein: CATQGRYGYTF.

This clone appeared a few times. CDR3 amino acids: CASSLWEIQGYGSPLHF. Written as DNA, the CDR3 is TGTGCCAGCAGTTTATGGGAAATCCAGGGGTATGGTTCACCCCTCCACTTT. The rearrangement links TRBV28 to TRBJ1-6, with D perhaps TRBD1 (6 bases). Germline lookup yields CDR1 MDHEN and CDR2 SYDVKM. There are 17 residues in the CDR3. Deletions cut 0 bases from V and 9 bases from J, with 18 bases between.

The V call is TRBV5-1, the J call TRBJ1-1; 8 positions match TRBD1. CDR3 length equals 14 residues. J was trimmed by 0 bases and V by 3 bases; bases with no gene match: 1. Germline CDR1 reads SGHRS; CDR2 reads YFSETQ. The CDR3, as DNA: TGCGCCAGCAGCTGGGACAGGTTGAACACTGAAGCTTTCTTT. Its translation is CASSWDRLNTEAFF.

V gene TRBV6-4 combines with J gene TRBJ1-5; 9 bases fit TRBD1. V lost 6 bases, J lost 4 bases, and 10 bases stayed unmatched. CDR1 and CDR2 (germline): MRHNA, SNTAGT. The CDR3 loop spans 16 amino acids. CDR3 bases: TGTGCCAGCAGGAACGGAGGACAGGGGCCAAATCAGCCCCAGCATTTT. It codes for CASRNGGQGPNQPQHF.

This clone has more than one count but fewer than ten. The chain has TRBV2 and TRBJ1-5, with 8 bases that match TRBD1. V was pared by 6 bases and J by 4 bases, with 5 bases of the junction left unmatched. Germline V gene lookup returns CDR1 SNHLY and CDR2 FYNNEI. The CDR3 consists of 14 residues. The chain's CDR3 is CASRGQVENQPQHF. The CDR3 region has the DNA TGTGCCAGCAGGGGACAGGTAGAAAATCAGCCCCAGCATTTT.

In its sample, this clone was seen a few times. The rearrangement links TRBV2 to TRBJ1-5, with TRBD1 as a possible D gene (6 bases). Germline V gives CDR1 SNHLY, CDR2 FYNNEI. This CDR3 is 15 amino acids long. V lost 5 bases and J lost 0, with 11 bases in between. Here the CDR3 reads CASSYRVLSNQPQHF. As DNA, the CDR3 is TGTGCCAGCAGTTACAGGGTCCTTAGCAATCAGCCCCAGCATTTT.

The V and J genes are TRBV7-8 and TRBJ1-5, with TRBD1 matching 12 bases. This CDR3 is 15 amino acids long. Per the germline V gene, CDR1 is SGHVS and CDR2 is FQNEAQ. Germline trimming cut 1 base from V and 7 bases from J; bases unmatched to any gene: 2. CDR3 in DNA: TGTGCCAGCAGCTTAGGTGGGACAGGGGGCCAGCCCCAGCATTTT. Translating it yields CASSLGGTGGQPQHF.

The chain employs TRBV6-1 and TRBJ1-4; 9 nucleotides align to TRBD1. The CDR3 is 15 residues long. Trimming at V came to 0 bases and at J to 6 bases, leaving 2 bases not matched to a gene. Germline V gene sequence: CDR1 MNHNS, CDR2 SASEGT. The CDR3 nucleotides are TGTGCCAGCAGTGAAGCGGGACAGGGATATGAAAAACTGTTTTTT. It codes for CASSEAGQGYEKLFF.

This chain joins TRBV6-5 and TRBJ1-2; the D is unclear. Germline V gene lookup returns CDR1 MNHEY and CDR2 SVGAGI. Trimming pared 9 bases from V and 0 bases from J, leaving 17 bases between. This CDR3 spans 15 amino acids. In DNA, the CDR3 is TGTGCCAGTCCGGGTCCCAACCCAACTAACTATGGCTACACCTTC. Protein sequence: CASPGPNPTNYGYTF.